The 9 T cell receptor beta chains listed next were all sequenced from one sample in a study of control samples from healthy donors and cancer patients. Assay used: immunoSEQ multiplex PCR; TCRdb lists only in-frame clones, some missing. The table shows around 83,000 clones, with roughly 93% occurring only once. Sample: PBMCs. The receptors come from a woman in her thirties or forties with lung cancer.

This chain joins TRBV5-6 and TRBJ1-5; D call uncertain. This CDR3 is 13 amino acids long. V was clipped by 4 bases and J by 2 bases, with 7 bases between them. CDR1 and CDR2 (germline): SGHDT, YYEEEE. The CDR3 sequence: CASSTWGNQPQHF. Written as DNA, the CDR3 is TGTGCCAGCAGCACGTGGGGCAATCAGCCCCAGCATTTT.

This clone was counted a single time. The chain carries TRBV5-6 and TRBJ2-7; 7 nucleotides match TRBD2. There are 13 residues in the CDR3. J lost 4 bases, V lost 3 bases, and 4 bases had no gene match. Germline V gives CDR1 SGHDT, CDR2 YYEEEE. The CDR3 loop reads CASSSSGLYEQYF. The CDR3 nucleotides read TGTGCCAGCAGCTCTAGCGGCCTTTACGAGCAGTACTTC.

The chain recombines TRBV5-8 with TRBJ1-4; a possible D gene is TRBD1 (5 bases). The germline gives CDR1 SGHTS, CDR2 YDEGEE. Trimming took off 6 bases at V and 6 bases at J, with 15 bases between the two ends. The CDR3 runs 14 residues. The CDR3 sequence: CASKHRNLDEKLFF. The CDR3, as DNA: TGTGCCAGCAAGCACAGGAATCTTGATGAAAAACTGTTTTTT.

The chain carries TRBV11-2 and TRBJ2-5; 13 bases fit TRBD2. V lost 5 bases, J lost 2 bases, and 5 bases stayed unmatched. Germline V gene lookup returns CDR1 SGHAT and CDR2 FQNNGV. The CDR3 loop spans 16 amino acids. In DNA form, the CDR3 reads TGTGCCAGCAGCCCCGGACTAGCGGGGGTACAAGAGACCCAGTACTTC. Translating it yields CASSPGLAGVQETQYF.

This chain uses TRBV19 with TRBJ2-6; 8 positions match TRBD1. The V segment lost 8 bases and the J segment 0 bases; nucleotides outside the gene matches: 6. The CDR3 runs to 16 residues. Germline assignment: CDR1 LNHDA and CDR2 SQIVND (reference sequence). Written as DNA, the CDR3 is TGTGCCAGTTCACCGGGACAGGCCTCTGGGGCCAACGTCCTGACTTTC. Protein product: CASSPGQASGANVLTF.

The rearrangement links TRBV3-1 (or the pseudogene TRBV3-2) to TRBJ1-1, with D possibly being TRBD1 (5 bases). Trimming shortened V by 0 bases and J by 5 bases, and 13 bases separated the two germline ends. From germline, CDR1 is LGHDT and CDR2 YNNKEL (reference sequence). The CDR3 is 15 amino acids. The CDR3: CASSQESLGRTEAFF. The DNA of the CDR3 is TGTGCCAGCAGCCAAGAGAGCCTGGGACGTACTGAAGCTTTCTTT.

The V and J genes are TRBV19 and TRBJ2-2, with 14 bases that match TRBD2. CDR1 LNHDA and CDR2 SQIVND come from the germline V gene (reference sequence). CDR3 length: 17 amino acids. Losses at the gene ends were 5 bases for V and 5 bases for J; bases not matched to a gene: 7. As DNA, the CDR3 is TGTGCCAGTAGTCGAGAGGGACTAGCGGGAGATACCGGGGAGCTGTTTTTT. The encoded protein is CASSREGLAGDTGELFF.

CDR3 loop: CASSTLGQGALDTEAFF. CDR3 coding DNA: TGTGCCAGTAGTACCCTCGGGCAGGGCGCCTTGGACACTGAAGCTTTCTTT. The V and J genes are TRBV19 and TRBJ1-1; weak D call: TRBD1 (5 bases). V was trimmed by 4 bases and J by 3 bases, leaving 21 bases between them. This CDR3 has 17 residues. Germline CDR1 LNHDA, CDR2 SQIVND (reference sequence).

DNA for the CDR3: TGTGCCAGCAGTGAAGATTGGGCTCTAGACACTGAAGCTTTCTTT. Its translation is CASSEDWALDTEAFF. This chain links TRBV6-1 with TRBJ1-1; D call uncertain. CDR1 and CDR2 from the germline V gene are MNHNS and SASEGT. The CDR3 sequence is 15 residues long. With 1 base removed from V and 3 bases from J, the gap between germline ends came to 12 bases.